What follows describes a single T cell receptor (beta chain). CDR3 length equals 16 residues. CDR1 is LNHDA, CDR2 SQIVND, per germline (reference sequence). V lost 6 bases and J lost 0, with 15 bases in between. The sample originates from a study of blood T cell repertoires in COVID-19. Study context: Some COVID-19 samples were acute and others convalescent; all came from the United States, Italy and Spain.

In the original processing: Counts of nucleated cells, estimated from reference gene primer amplification, were obtained. Repertoires were generated with immunoSEQ multiplex PCR, while TCRdb's copy carries only in-frame clones and drops some. V, J and clone size reflect that table, while D and trimming were determined from the DNA. The sample has about 80,000 clones; roughly 80% are singletons. The gene calls are TRBV19 and TRBJ1-5; D possibly corresponds to TRBD1 (5 bases). What was sequenced was peripheral blood. The TCR comes from a man aged 80 or over with acute or convalescent COVID-19. CDR3 DNA: TGTGCCAGTAGGCCCCAGGGCCAGACTAGCAATCAGCCCCAGCATTTT. Encoded protein: CASRPQGQTSNQPQHF.